This paragraph covers one T cell receptor beta chain sequence. Antigen specificity is unknown. This specimen comes from a study of CD8 T cells in ankylosing spondylitis. Study-level findings and limits: For ankylosing spondylitis blood, a TCR beta motif of seven to nine highly homologous variants appeared characteristic. Matched synovial fluid from ankylosing spondylitis patients was reported to be enriched for disease-linked clones.

Libraries for TCR beta were made by quantitative 5'-RACE with molecular barcodes. TCRdb reprocessed the 5' RACE reads via MiXCR and lists one record per CDR3 protein. The sample consists of 200,000 to 250,000 distinct CDR3 sequences, around 7.9% of them appearing once. Germline loops: CDR1 SEHNR, CDR2 FQNEAQ (reference sequence). The CDR3 has 15 amino acids. The V end lost 1 base, the J end lost 2 bases, and 11 bases lay between the germline ends. The rearrangement uses TRBV7-9 and TRBJ2-5; tentative D call: TRBD2 (6 bases). The sample consisted of blood, either unsorted or a sorted T cell fraction (not recorded which). This sequence was found in a male donor with ankylosing spondylitis. In DNA form, the CDR3 reads TGTGCCAGCAGCTTAGGATGGGGGGTACAAGAGACCCAGTACTTC. Encoded protein: CASSLGWGVQETQYF.